This T cell receptor (beta chain) was captured by sequencing in a study of beta chain features in type 1 diabetes. Notes on the study in general: Type 1 diabetes patients showed a moderate but significant shortening of TCRB CDR3s in all four CD4+ subsets. For type 1 diabetes patients, VDJ junctions showed fewer insertions and more deletions.

cDNA synthesis used the whole RNA isolate, giving expressed TCRB sequences. Profiling relied on immunoSEQ multiplex PCR, and the TCRdb table lists in-frame clones only, not all of them. This sample carries about 160,000 clones, 9% to 10% of them seen once, and the ten largest clones take under 0.85%. This clone was observed a handful of times. Its antigen is as yet unknown. The sample taken for sequencing was central memory CD4+ T cells from blood. The TCR originated in a woman in her 30s with type 1 diabetes.

CDR3 DNA: TGCGCCAGCAGCCAAGGGAGGGGAGATCAGCCCCAGCATTTT. Protein: CASSQGRGDQPQHF. This chain links TRBV4-1 with TRBJ1-5; D is perhaps TRBD1 (5 bases). Germline V gene sequence: CDR1 MGHRA, CDR2 YSYEKL. The V and J ends lost 1 base and 5 bases respectively, with 9 bases between them. The CDR3 is 14 residues long.